The T cell receptor beta chain under discussion was sequenced for a study of early T cells in non-severe SARS-CoV-2 infection (dated by TCRdb to about 2021). Turning to the overall study: Bulk RNA from unsorted whole blood was used for TCR sequencing, so alpha and beta chains could not be paired. Broad study findings and their caveats: VDJdb matching was skewed toward anti-spike CD8 responses, so virus-specific expansions were likely underestimated and private and CD4 specificities were missed.

This clonotype has a count of ten or more. Its antigen specificity is not known. Within one base of it there is no much larger clone, and no base qualities were kept. CDR1 is given as SGHVS and CDR2 as FQNEAQ, both from the germline V gene. The junction carries 6 bases between V and J, which are trimmed by 3 bases and 3 bases respectively. Measured from the cysteine to the phenylalanine, the CDR3 is 13 residues long. The kept DNA is CDR3 alone, 39 bases in frame from the first base. This was a case-control study nested in a cohort of healthcare workers in London, UK, who had nasopharyngeal swab PCR tests and blood samples taken every week. Healthcare workers were enrolled in the week of the UK lockdown, from 23 to 31 March 2020, and were followed every week for up to 16 weeks. The library was generated by 5' RACE. These reads were obtained on a NextSeq 500. The TCR library protocol attached unique molecular identifiers to individual cDNA molecules to correct for sequencing error and PCR bias. Both TCR alpha and beta chains were sequenced, and tight co-correlation was observed between alpha and beta sequence abundances in each sample. On the authors' methods: Decombinator V4 was used to annotate TCR sequences for V gene, J gene and CDR3. TCRs were defined as expanded if a significant change between any two time points was detected under a Poisson model with p below 0.0001. TCR abundances were normalised to the total number of TCRs sequenced per sample and were expressed as counts per million. TRAV1-2 paired with TRAJ12, TRAJ20 or TRAJ33 defined MAIT TCRs, while TRAV10 paired with TRAJ18 defined iNKT TCRs. VDJdb, accessed on 1 November 2021, was searched for TCRs annotated for CMV, EBV and SARS-CoV-2, and TCRs annotated for more than one antigen were excluded. Using fastp at Q25 and MiXCR, TCRdb reprocessed the public reads and kept productive beta chains. Entries are consolidated by CDR3 protein sequence, retaining the most common genes and DNA. TCRdb, rather than the study authors, made the V and J calls. Here the sample has tens of thousands of distinct CDR3 sequences; approximately 10% occur a single time. The top ten constitute 6.4% of the sample.

The TCR comes from an adult who was a healthcare worker with PCR-confirmed SARS-CoV-2 infection or an uninfected control (not recorded which). The sequencing input was whole blood. The rearrangement joined TRBV7-8 to TRBJ1-5, with the D gene too uncertain to name. The CDR3 has the sequence CASSFGINQPQHF. The DNA sequence reads TGTGCCAGCAGCTTCGGTATCAATCAGCCCCAGCATTTT. Outside the CDR3, residues come from the reference TRBV7-8 and TRBJ1-5 proteins, so the full variable domain is: GAGVSQSPRYKVAKRGQDVALRCDPISGHVSLFWYQQALGQGPEFLTYFQNEAQLDKSGLPSDRFFAERPEGSVSTLKIQRTQQEDSAVYLCASSFGINQPQHFGDGTRLSIL.